These T cell receptor beta chains were read from a single sample in a study of identical twins. MiXCR, run by TCRdb on the 5' RACE reads, gives a single entry per CDR3 protein. The sample shows some 560,000 distinct CDR3 sequences, more than 9% of them seen only once. The sample was also linked to a second study, of yellow fever vaccine responses in identical twins.

Input material: PBMCs. These receptors originate from a woman younger than 35 in good health. The CDR3 runs from the conserved cysteine through the conserved F or W. The D gene is left open where the match is weak. Size is stated for part of the rows, as once, few or many counts, or as a class when the clone is expanded.

>TRBJ2-4|TRBV6-5|-|-
CASISGDIQYF
TGTGCCAGCATTTCCGGAGACATTCAGTACTTC
>TRBJ2-3|TRBV11-1|few|TRBD2
CASSPSGGGALGSTDTQYF
TGTGCCAGCAGCCCTAGCGGCGGGGGGGCCTTGGGGAGCACAGATACGCAGTATTTT
>TRBJ1-5|TRBV12-3/TRBV12-4|-|-
CASKKGNSNQPQHF
TGTGCCAGCAAAAAGGGGAACTCGAATCAGCCCCAGCATTTT
>TRBJ2-3|TRBV4-3|-|TRBD2
CASSQGGGRAIPDTQYF
TGCGCCAGCAGCCAAGGAGGCGGGAGGGCCATCCCAGATACGCAGTATTTT
>TRBJ2-1|TRBV7-2|few|TRBD1
CASSHRRTGGFDEQFF
TGTGCCAGCAGCCACAGGAGGACAGGGGGCTTTGATGAGCAGTTCTTC
>TRBJ2-5|TRBV7-9|few|TRBD1
CASSPNGTGRPGETQYF
TGTGCCAGCAGCCCTAACGGGACAGGTCGGCCCGGAGAGACCCAGTACTTC
>TRBJ2-7|TRBV7-9|-|-
CASSSNSGRAYEQYF
TGTGCCAGCAGCTCCAACAGCGGCAGGGCCTACGAGCAGTACTTC
>TRBJ2-3|TRBV25-1|-|TRBD2
CASSEYQRGATDTQYF
TGTGCCAGCAGTGAATACCAGCGGGGGGCCACAGATACGCAGTATTTT
>TRBJ2-1|TRBV6-1|-|-
CASTVSPGSEQFF
TGTGCCAGCACCGTTTCACCAGGGAGTGAGCAGTTCTTC
>TRBJ2-7|TRBV10-1|-|TRBD1
CASGDRGDCEQYF
TGTGCCAGCGGAGACAGGGGAGACTGCGAGCAGTACTTC
>TRBJ2-5|TRBV6-9|few|-
CASSFLDVGETQYF
TGTGCCAGCAGTTTTCTAGATGTGGGGGAGACCCAGTACTTC
>TRBJ2-1|TRBV6-2/TRBV6-3|few|-
CASSYSGEGNEQFF
TGTGCCAGCAGTTACTCAGGAGAGGGGAATGAGCAGTTCTTC
>TRBJ2-7|TRBV21-1|few|-
CASSVLSSGRSSEQYF
TGTGCCAGCAGCGTCCTTTCTAGCGGGAGATCCTCCGAGCAGTACTTC
>TRBJ2-1|TRBV20-1|few|TRBD2
CSARALLLAGGINEQFF
TGCAGTGCTAGAGCTCTACTACTAGCGGGAGGGATCAATGAGCAGTTCTTC
>TRBJ2-7|TRBV12-3/TRBV12-4|few|-
CASSGASEQYF
TGTGCCAGCAGTGGGGCGAGCGAGCAGTACTTC
>TRBJ1-1|TRBV3-1|few|TRBD1
CASSPRQGRLTEAFF
TGTGCCAGCAGTCCCCGACAGGGGCGACTGACTGAAGCTTTCTTT
>TRBJ2-3|TRBV9|-|TRBD2
CASSSRLAYTDTQYF
TGTGCCAGCAGCTCCCGACTAGCGTATACAGATACGCAGTATTTT
>TRBJ2-5|TRBV14|few|-
CASSFHRDVQETQYF
TGTGCCAGCAGCTTTCACAGGGATGTCCAAGAGACCCAGTACTTC
>TRBJ2-5|TRBV5-5|-|-
CASSLGRGLIQETQYF
TGTGCCAGCAGCTTGGGAAGGGGGTTGATCCAAGAGACCCAGTACTTC
>TRBJ2-7|TRBV27|-|-
CASSFNGGHEQYF
TGTGCCAGCAGTTTTAACGGCGGGCACGAGCAGTACTTC
>TRBJ2-1|TRBV4-1|many|TRBD2
CASQAGGRSEQFF
TGCGCCAGCCAAGCGGGAGGGAGGAGTGAGCAGTTCTTC
>TRBJ2-1|TRBV20-1|-|TRBD2
CSANVLAGSGSTYNEQFF
TGCAGTGCTAACGTACTAGCGGGATCGGGGAGCACCTACAATGAGCAGTTCTTC
>TRBJ2-7|TRBV3-1|-|TRBD1
CASSQEIPQGGSYEQYF
TGTGCCAGCAGCCAAGAAATCCCACAGGGGGGCTCCTACGAGCAGTACTTC
>TRBJ2-3|TRBV3-1|-|TRBD2
CASSQDRGGPHTQYF
TGTGCCAGCAGCCAAGATCGGGGGGGGCCTCATACGCAGTATTTT
>TRBJ2-6|TRBV27|few|TRBD1
CASSWRQGVGANVLTF
TGTGCCAGCAGTTGGAGACAGGGGGTTGGGGCCAACGTCCTGACTTTC
>TRBJ2-7|TRBV20-1|few|-
CSVAPGREPSYEQYF
TGCAGTGTCGCTCCGGGGCGGGAACCCTCCTACGAGCAGTACTTC
>TRBJ2-1|TRBV5-4|-|TRBD1
CASSPLTGETAQFF
TGTGCCAGCAGCCCGTTAACAGGGGAAACCGCGCAGTTCTTC
>TRBJ2-7|TRBV9|many|-
CASSVADGYEQYF
TGTGCCAGCAGCGTAGCGGACGGGTACGAGCAGTACTTC
>TRBJ2-3|TRBV10-3|few|TRBD1
CATRTGVTDTQYF
TGTGCCACGCGAACAGGGGTCACAGATACGCAGTATTTT
>TRBJ2-1|TRBV7-8|many|TRBD2
CASSSRMGTSGYNEQFF
TGTGCCAGCAGCTCGCGGATGGGGACTAGCGGATACAATGAGCAGTTCTTC
>TRBJ2-7|TRBV18|few|-
CASSPSYGGGEQYF
TGTGCCAGCTCACCATCCTACGGAGGGGGCGAGCAGTACTTC
>TRBJ2-2|TRBV18|-|TRBD1
CASSPEDRGTGELFF
TGTGCCAGCTCACCAGAGGACAGGGGTACCGGGGAGCTGTTTTTT
>TRBJ2-4|TRBV4-1|-|TRBD1
CASSQDYSRQGAKLAKNIQYF
TGCGCCAGCAGCCAAGATTATTCCCGCCAGGGGGCAAAATTAGCCAAAAACATTCAGTACTTC
>TRBJ1-3|TRBV29-1|few|-
CSVEAYEQGNTIYF
TGCAGCGTTGAGGCTTACGAACAGGGAAACACCATATATTTT
>TRBJ2-7|TRBV29-1|-|-
CSVVRDPGEQYF
TGCAGCGTTGTAAGGGATCCGGGTGAGCAGTACTTC
>TRBJ2-3|TRBV29-1|few|TRBD1
CSAPIGGAFRTDTQYF
TGCAGCGCTCCCATAGGGGGCGCATTTCGCACAGATACGCAGTATTTT
>TRBJ2-5|TRBV3-1|few|-
CASSPGIREEETQYF
TGTGCCAGCAGCCCAGGGATTAGGGAGGAAGAGACCCAGTACTTC
>TRBJ2-2|TRBV6-2/TRBV6-3|few|TRBD2
CASSYSMLAGGPVEGELFF
TGTGCCAGCAGTTACTCGATGTTAGCGGGAGGCCCAGTGGAGGGGGAGCTGTTTTTT
>TRBJ2-1|TRBV29-1|few|-
CSVEGTGGTPLSYNEQFF
TGCAGCGTTGAGGGGACGGGGGGCACTCCACTCTCCTACAATGAGCAGTTCTTC
>TRBJ2-5|TRBV12-3/TRBV12-4|many|TRBD1
CASSLVQGAETQYF
TGTGCCAGCAGTTTAGTTCAGGGGGCAGAGACCCAGTACTTC
>TRBJ2-1|TRBV18|few|TRBD2
CASSPTFAAGGGNEQFF
TGTGCCAGCTCACCAACTTTCGCCGCGGGGGGAGGTAATGAGCAGTTCTTC
>TRBJ2-7|TRBV15|few|TRBD2
CATSSPRAGYYEQYF
TGTGCCACCAGCAGTCCCAGAGCGGGATACTACGAGCAGTACTTC